The 10 T cell receptor beta chains below were found in one sample sequenced in a study of CD8+CD57+ T cells in acquired aplastic anemia. Researchers used genomic DNA as the template to profile TCR beta VDJ and CDR3. A single record per CDR3 protein comes from TCRdb applying MiXCR to the reads. The sample lists a few hundred thousand distinct CDR3 sequences; just under 70% were seen once. Sequenced input: sorted CD4+, CD8+, or CD8+CD57+ T cells (not recorded which) from PBMCs. The source is a human donor in good health, serving as a control.

Comment on this clonotype: The junction and the germline gene differ at one end; a read error may be behind it. CDR3 DNA: TGCGCCAGCAGCCAACGGCCACGTAATGAGCAGCAGTACTTC. Encoded protein: CASSQRPRNEQQYF. The chain combines TRBV7-3 with TRBJ2-7; D is uncertain. The CDR3 has 14 residues. CDR1 and CDR2 (germline): SGHTA, FQGTGA.

V usage is TRBV7-2 and J usage is TRBJ1-6, with D possibly being TRBD1 (6 bases). Germline V gene lookup returns CDR1 SGHTA and CDR2 FQGNSA. The CDR3 is made up of 14 amino acids. V was clipped by 4 bases and J by 19 bases, with 23 bases between them. CDR3 loop: CASSSHLTRGRSHF. CDR3 bases: TGTGCCAGCAGCTCGCACCTGACCAGGGGACGAAGTCACTTT.

The V call is TRBV25-1, the J call TRBJ1-2, with TRBD1 matching 7 bases. Germline V gene sequence: CDR1 MGHDK, CDR2 SYGVNS. Losses at the gene ends were 5 bases for V and 5 bases for J; bases not matched to a gene: 11. CDR3 length equals 15 residues. The CDR3 DNA sequence: TGTGCCAGCAGTTACGCGGAGGGACAGTTTTATGGCTACACCTTC. This encodes CASSYAEGQFYGYTF.

CDR3 region: CATSVSGGDQPQHF. Written as DNA, the CDR3 is TGTGCCACCAGTGTAAGCGGGGGGGATCAGCCCCAGCATTTT. V usage is TRBV24-1 and J usage is TRBJ1-5; possibly TRBD1 for D (5 bases). CDR3 length: 14 residues. CDR1 and CDR2 (germline): KGHDR, SFDVKD. Trimming removed 5 bases at V and 5 bases at J, with 12 bases between.

This clonotype was seen a handful of times. This rearrangement joins TRBV7-6 to TRBJ1-4; D is unclear. Judging by the DNA end, TRBJ1-6 fits better; the J call may be wrong. The CDR3 is 14 residues long. CDR1 and CDR2 from the germline V gene are SGHVS and FNYEAQ. Written as DNA, the CDR3 is TGTGCCAGCAGCTTAGGTTCGGGGAGTTCACCCCTCCACTTT. It codes for CASSLGSGSSPLHF.

The J gene is TRBJ2-5, the V gene TRBV20-1; D possibly corresponds to TRBD1 (5 bases). Germline V gene lookup returns CDR1 DFQATT and CDR2 SNEGSKA (reference sequence). The CDR3 has 15 amino acids. V was clipped by 3 bases and J by 1 base, with 15 bases between them. Here the CDR3 DNA reads TGCAGTGCTAGTTCCGACAGCCACACCCAAGAGACCCAGTACTTC. Its protein is CSASSDSHTQETQYF.

This clonotype was recorded at least ten times. The chain is built from TRBV25-1 and TRBJ2-5; no reliable D call. Trimming took off 5 bases at V and 1 base at J, with 5 bases between the two ends. CDR1 MGHDK and CDR2 SYGVNS come from the germline V gene. CDR3 length: 12 residues. The CDR3 DNA reads as TGTGCCAGCAGTAGAGGCCAAGAGACCCAGTACTTC. Protein product: CASSRGQETQYF.

J is TRBJ1-5 and V is TRBV6-4; D is uncertain. Germline loops: CDR1 MRHNA, CDR2 SNTAGT. The germline V and J ends were trimmed by 5 bases and 4 bases, with 12 bases remaining between them. CDR3 length: 14 amino acids. CDR3 loop: CASSTIAGNQPQHF. The CDR3 DNA is TGTGCCAGCAGTACCATAGCGGGAAATCAGCCCCAGCATTTT.

This clonotype was recorded many times. The chain carries TRBV30 and TRBJ1-3; 8 nucleotides line up with TRBD1. CDR1 is GTSNPN and CDR2 is SVGIG in the germline V gene (reference sequence). The J segment lost 3 bases and the V segment lost 3 bases, leaving 7 bases of the junction unmatched. The CDR3 runs to 15 residues. The CDR3 DNA follows: TGTGCCTGGAGCCGGACAGGGTCCGTTGGAAACACCATATATTTT. It yields the protein CAWSRTGSVGNTIYF.

J is TRBJ2-1 and V is TRBV20-1, with a tentative D call TRBD1 (5 bases). The CDR3 has 14 amino acids. Germline V gene sequence: CDR1 DFQATT, CDR2 SNEGSKA (reference sequence). Trimming took 7 bases from V and 8 from J, leaving 21 bases between them. CDR3 sequence: CSVRKRGYGYEQFF. The CDR3, as DNA: TGCAGTGTCAGGAAAAGGGGCTATGGCTATGAGCAGTTCTTC.